These 9 T cell receptor beta chains came from one sample sequenced in a study of cytomegalovirus exposure and HLA in healthy donors. PCR amplification relied on 60 Vbeta primers (plus 13 Jbeta primers). Method: immunoSEQ multiplex PCR; TCRdb's copy keeps in-frame clones and lacks some. The table includes 140,000 or so clones, roughly 66% detected once. Specimen: PBMCs. Receptors originate from a woman in her fifties or sixties in good health and CMV-seronegative.

The gene calls are TRBV5-1 and TRBJ2-1; D call uncertain. Germline CDR1 is SGHRS and CDR2 is YFSETQ. The CDR3 is 14 residues long. The V end lost 2 bases, the J end lost 4 bases, and 10 bases lay between the germline ends. CDR3 DNA: TGCGCCAGCAGCTTATCGGGTCCTTACAATGAGCAGTTCTTC. Its translation: CASSLSGPYNEQFF.

Concerning this clone itself: One end of the junction fails to match germline, which may point to a read error. The same CDR3 is also encoded by other DNA sequences in this sample. This chain uses TRBV7-2 with TRBJ1-6; no definite D call. The CDR3 covers 13 residues. Germline V gene sequence: CDR1 SGHTA, CDR2 FQGNSA. The CDR3 DNA is TGTGCCAGCAGCGGAGCAGATAATTCCCCCCTCCACTTT. Translating it yields CASSGADNSPLHF.

V is TRBV7-2 and J is TRBJ2-3; 7 bases are shared with TRBD1. The CDR3 totals 15 residues. Germline loops: CDR1 SGHTA, CDR2 FQGNSA. Losses at the gene ends were 0 bases for V and 4 bases for J; bases not matched to a gene: 4. CDR3 DNA: TGTGCCAGCAGCTTAGCAGGGGGCCCAGCAGATACGCAGTATTTT. Its protein is CASSLAGGPADTQYF.

The chain uses TRBV6-5 and TRBJ2-3; D perhaps matches TRBD1 (5 bases). Per the germline V gene, CDR1 is MNHEY and CDR2 is SVGAGI. The ends were cut back, 5 bases at V and 0 bases at J, with 12 bases in the middle. The CDR3 extends over 15 amino acids. The CDR3 DNA reads as TGTGCCAGCAGTAAAGGGGCTTTTAGCACAGATACGCAGTATTTT. It yields the protein CASSKGAFSTDTQYF.

The chain combines TRBV21-1 with TRBJ2-2; the table's D call, TRBD2, has no DNA check behind it. TRBV21-1 is a listed pseudogene. This CDR3 spans 16 amino acids. Here the CDR3 reads CATPKGRGVNTGELFF. As DNA, the CDR3 is TGTGCCACCCCAAAGGGACGCGGGGTGAACACCGGGGAGCTGTTTTTT.

In its sample, this clone was seen once. The J gene is TRBJ1-1, the V gene TRBV7-9; D is perhaps TRBD1 (6 bases). The CDR3 is 16 amino acids. The ends were cut back, 4 bases at V and 2 bases at J, with 17 bases in the middle. In germline, CDR1 is SEHNR, CDR2 FQNEAQ (reference sequence). The CDR3 region is CASSSDTGGANTEAFF. The CDR3 DNA sequence: TGTGCCAGCAGCTCGGACACGGGGGGGGCCAACACTGAAGCTTTCTTT.

The chain is built from TRBV30 and TRBJ1-1; 10 bases are shared with TRBD1. Germline V gene lookup returns CDR1 GTSNPN and CDR2 SVGIG (reference sequence). CDR3 length: 14 amino acids. The V and J ends lost 1 base and 7 bases, in that order; junction bases with no gene match: 6. CDR3 region: CAWSGTGGNHEAFF. In DNA, the CDR3 is TGTGCCTGGAGTGGGACAGGGGGAAACCATGAAGCTTTCTTT.

The CDR3 loop reads CASVLGLAVSTDTQYF. CDR3 DNA sequence: TGTGCCAGCGTACTAGGACTAGCGGTTAGCACAGATACGCAGTATTTT. V usage is TRBV2 and J usage is TRBJ2-3; TRBD2 agrees at 10 bases. The CDR3 sequence is 16 residues long. The V and J ends lost 8 bases and 0 bases, in that order; junction bases with no gene match: 8. Per germline, CDR1 SNHLY and CDR2 FYNNEI. The complete variable domain, with remaining parts taken from reference TRBV2 and TRBJ2-3, reads EPEVTQTPSHQVTQMGQEVILRCVPISNHLYFYWYRQILGQKVEFLVSFYNNEISEKSEIFDDQFSVERPDGSNFTLKIRSTKLEDSAMYFCASVLGLAVSTDTQYFGPGTRLTVL.

The chain links TRBV9 to TRBJ2-6, with D perhaps matching TRBD1 (5 bases). Germline CDR1 SGDLS, CDR2 YYNGEE. The ends were cut back, 0 bases at V and 3 bases at J, with 13 bases in the middle. The CDR3 is 17 amino acids. The CDR3 here is CASSVAATVFGANVLTF. In nucleotides, the CDR3 is TGTGCCAGCAGCGTAGCTGCGACAGTCTTTGGGGCCAACGTCCTGACTTTC.